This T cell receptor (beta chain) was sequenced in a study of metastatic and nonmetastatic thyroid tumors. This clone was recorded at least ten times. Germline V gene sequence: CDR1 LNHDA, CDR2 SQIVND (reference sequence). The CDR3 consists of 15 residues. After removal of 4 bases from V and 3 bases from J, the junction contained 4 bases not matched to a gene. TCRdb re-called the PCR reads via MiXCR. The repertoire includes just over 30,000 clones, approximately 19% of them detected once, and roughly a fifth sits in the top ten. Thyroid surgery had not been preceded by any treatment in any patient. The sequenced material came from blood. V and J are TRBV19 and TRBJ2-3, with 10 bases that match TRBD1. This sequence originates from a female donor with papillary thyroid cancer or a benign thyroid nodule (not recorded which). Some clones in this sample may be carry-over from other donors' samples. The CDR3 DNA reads TGTGCCAGTAGTACCCGGGACAGGGGAACAGATACGCAGTATTTT. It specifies CASSTRDRGTDTQYF.